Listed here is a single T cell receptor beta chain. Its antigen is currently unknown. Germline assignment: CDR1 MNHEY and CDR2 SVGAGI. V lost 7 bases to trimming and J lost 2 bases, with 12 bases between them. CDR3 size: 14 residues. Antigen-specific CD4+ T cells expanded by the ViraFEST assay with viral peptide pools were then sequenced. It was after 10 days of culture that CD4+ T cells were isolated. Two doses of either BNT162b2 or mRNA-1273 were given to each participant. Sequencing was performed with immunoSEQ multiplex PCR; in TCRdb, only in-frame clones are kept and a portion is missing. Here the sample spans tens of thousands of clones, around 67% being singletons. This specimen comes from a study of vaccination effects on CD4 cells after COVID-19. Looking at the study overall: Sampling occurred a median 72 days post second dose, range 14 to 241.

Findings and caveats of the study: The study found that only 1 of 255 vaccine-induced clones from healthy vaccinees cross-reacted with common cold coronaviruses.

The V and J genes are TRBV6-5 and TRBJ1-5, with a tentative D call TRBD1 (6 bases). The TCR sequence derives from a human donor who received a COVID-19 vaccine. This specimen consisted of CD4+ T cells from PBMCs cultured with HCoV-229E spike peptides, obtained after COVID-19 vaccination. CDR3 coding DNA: TGTGCCAGCACCCACAGGGACGGCAATCAGCCCCAGCATTTT. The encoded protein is CASTHRDGNQPQHF.